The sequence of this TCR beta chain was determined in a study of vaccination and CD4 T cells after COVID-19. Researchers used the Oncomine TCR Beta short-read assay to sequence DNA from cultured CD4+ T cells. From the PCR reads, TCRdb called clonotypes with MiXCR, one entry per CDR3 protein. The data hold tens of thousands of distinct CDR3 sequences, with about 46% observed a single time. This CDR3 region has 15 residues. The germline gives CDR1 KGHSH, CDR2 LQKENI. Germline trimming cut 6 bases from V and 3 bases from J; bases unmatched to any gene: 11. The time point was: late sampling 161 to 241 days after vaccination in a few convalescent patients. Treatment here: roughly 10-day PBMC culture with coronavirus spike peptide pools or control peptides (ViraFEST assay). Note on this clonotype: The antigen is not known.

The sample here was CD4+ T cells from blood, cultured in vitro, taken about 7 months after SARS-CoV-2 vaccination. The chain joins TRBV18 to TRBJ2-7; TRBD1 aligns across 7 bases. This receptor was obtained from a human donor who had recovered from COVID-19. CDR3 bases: TGTGCCAGCTCCCAAGACAGGGTGGTGAGCTACGAGCAGTACTTC. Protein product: CASSQDRVVSYEQYF.